Sequencing of this T cell receptor (beta chain) was carried out in a study of shared clonotypes between healthy human individuals. This CDR3 is 17 amino acids long. Trimming left V 0 bases short and J 0 bases short, with 12 bases between. Germline values: CDR1 SGHAT, CDR2 FQNNGV. Original methodology: Filtering differed because ImmunoSEQ produced junction-only sequences that carried no quality scores. The repertoire was sequenced with immunoSEQ multiplex PCR; TCRdb's copy has only in-frame clones and lacks some. V and J calls and clone size come straight from that table; D and trimming were deduced from the DNA. The data contain roughly 1 million clones, around 76% of them singletons.

Sequenced sample: memory CD4+ T cells sorted from blood. Noted subset: CD45RA-negative fraction. The TCR originated in a young man in good health. V is TRBV11-2 and J is TRBJ2-1; the D is unclear. CDR3 DNA: TGTGCCAGCAGCTTAGAGTTTGGGTGGAGCTCCTACAATGAGCAGTTCTTC. The encoded protein is CASSLEFGWSSYNEQFF.